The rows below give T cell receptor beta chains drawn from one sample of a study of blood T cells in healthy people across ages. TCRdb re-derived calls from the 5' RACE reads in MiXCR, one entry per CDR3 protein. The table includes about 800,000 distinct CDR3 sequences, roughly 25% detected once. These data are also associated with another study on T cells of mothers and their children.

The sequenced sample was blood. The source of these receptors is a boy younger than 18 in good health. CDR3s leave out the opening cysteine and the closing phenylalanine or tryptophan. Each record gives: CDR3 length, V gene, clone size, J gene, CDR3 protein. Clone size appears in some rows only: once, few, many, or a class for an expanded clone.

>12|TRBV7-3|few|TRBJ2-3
ASSLSQGADTQY
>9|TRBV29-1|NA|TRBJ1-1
SVIWGTEAF
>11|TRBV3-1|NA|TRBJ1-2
ASSRGTADGYT
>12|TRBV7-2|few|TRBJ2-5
ASSIRDRQETQY
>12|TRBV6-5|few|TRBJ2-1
ASTQGLAGSEQF
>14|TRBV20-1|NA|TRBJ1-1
SARSWSAGAPIEAF
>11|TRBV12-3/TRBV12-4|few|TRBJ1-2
ASKGTGGTGYT
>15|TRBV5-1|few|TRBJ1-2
ASSLGAKPTQDYGYA
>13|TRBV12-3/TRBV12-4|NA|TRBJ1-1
ASSLAQVLNTEAF
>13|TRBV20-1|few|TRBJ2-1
SALRLAGGPNEQF
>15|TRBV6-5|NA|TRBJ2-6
ASSYRDSSAGANVLT
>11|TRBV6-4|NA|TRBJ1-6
ASSEDNNSPLH
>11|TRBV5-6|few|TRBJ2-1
ASSPRGWEALF
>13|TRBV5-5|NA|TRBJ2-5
ASSPHRGLGETQY
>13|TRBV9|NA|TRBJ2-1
ASSVTGLANNEQF
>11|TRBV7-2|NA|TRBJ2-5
ASSLDIEETQY
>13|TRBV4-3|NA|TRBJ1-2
ASSQAATGTYGYT
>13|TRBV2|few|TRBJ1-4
ASSEIGTGHEKLF
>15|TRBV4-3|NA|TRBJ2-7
ASSQDRVGGGLDEQY
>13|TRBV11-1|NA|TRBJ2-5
ASSFSYGAGETQY
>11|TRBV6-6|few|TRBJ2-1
ASGEHPYNEQF
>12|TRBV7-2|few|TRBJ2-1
ASSPVGSYNEQF